The rows below give T cell receptor beta chains drawn from one sample of a study of CD8+ T cells in alopecia areata. Produced via immunoSEQ multiplex PCR; TCRdb's table is partial and in-frame only. This sample carries approximately 160,000 clones, around 59% of them seen once, and the ten largest clones take around 14%. Specimen: CD4+ T cells sorted from blood, collected at week 24, from a patient treated with tofacitinib. Every receptor here comes from a human donor with alopecia areata. Both conserved end residues are part of each CDR3. The D gene is left open where the match is weak. Size is omitted from some rows. Given values are once, few, many or a class for expanded clones.

CDR3nt	CDR3aa	v_gene	abundance	j_gene	d_gene
TGTGCCAGCAGAAGGGACACAGGACAAGAGACCCAGTACTTC	CASRRDTGQETQYF	TRBV7-9	.	TRBJ2-5	.
TGCAGCGTTGAACATGAGACAAACTACAAGCAGTACTTC	CSVEHETNYKQYF	TRBV29-1	.	TRBJ2-7	.
TGTGCCAGCTCACCACCGGGGGGAAGGCCCCAGCATTTT	CASSPPGGRPQHF	TRBV18	.	TRBJ1-5	.
TGTGCCAGCAGCCATTTAGCCGGGGGGAGTCCCTACGAGCAGTACTTC	CASSHLAGGSPYEQYF	TRBV14	few	TRBJ2-7	TRBD2
TGTGCCTGGAGCGGGACTGGGACTAATTCACCCCTCCACTTT	CAWSGTGTNSPLHF	TRBV30	few	TRBJ1-6	.
TGTGCCAGCAGCCAAGGGGGAGTCGAGACCCAGTACTTC	CASSQGGVETQYF	TRBV4-2	.	TRBJ2-5	.
TGTGCCAGCAGCTTGGGCCTGATGAACACTGAAGCTTTCTTT	CASSLGLMNTEAFF	TRBV5-6	.	TRBJ1-1	.
TGCGCCAGCAGCCAAATACTAGCCCCCGGGGAGCTGTTTTTT	CASSQILAPGELFF	TRBV4-1	.	TRBJ2-2	.
TGTGCCAGCAGCTTGGGGGACAGATACTATGGCTACACCTTC	CASSLGDRYYGYTF	TRBV5-8	.	TRBJ1-2	TRBD1
TGCAGCGTGGGGCTGCGGGGAGGAGGAGAGACCCAGTACTTC	CSVGLRGGGETQYF	TRBV29-1	.	TRBJ2-5	.
TGTGCCAGCAGCCCGCAGATATCAGGCACTGAAGCTTTCTTT	CASSPQISGTEAFF	TRBV7-2	.	TRBJ1-1	.
TGTGCCTCCGGACTAGCGGGGGCCAATGAGCAGTTCTTC	CASGLAGANEQFF	TRBV10-3	few	TRBJ2-1	TRBD2
TGTGCCAGCAGCCAAGTCTCCACCTACGGGGGAGGGCAGTTCTTC	CASSQVSTYGGGQFF	TRBV4-2	.	TRBJ2-1	.
TGTGCCACGAAGGACTCTACCGGGGAGCTGTTTTTT	CATKDSTGELFF	TRBV10-3	.	TRBJ2-2	.
TGTGCCATCAGTATCGGGACAGGGGGGAGAACTAGCTCTCCACCAGATACGCAGTATTTT	CAISIGTGGRTSSPPDTQYF	TRBV10-3	.	TRBJ2-3	TRBD1
TGCAGCGTTGATTGGGGGAACACTGAAGCTTTCTTT	CSVDWGNTEAFF	TRBV29-1	once	TRBJ1-1	.
TGTGCCAGCAGTCCCGCTTTAGGCCACAATAATTCACCCCTCCACTTT	CASSPALGHNNSPLHF	TRBV27	.	TRBJ1-6	.
TGCGCCAGCAGCCAAGGAGGACTAGCAAACACCGGGGAGCTGTTTTTT	CASSQGGLANTGELFF	TRBV4-1	.	TRBJ2-2	TRBD2
TGCGCCAGCAGCTTGGGGGGCGAGACCGAGACCCAGTACTTC	CASSLGGETETQYF	TRBV5-1	.	TRBJ2-5	.
TGTGCCAGCAGTCCGGGACTAGTCGGGTACGAGCAGTACTTC	CASSPGLVGYEQYF	TRBV6-5	.	TRBJ2-7	TRBD2
TGCAGCACCTCACGGCCTCAAGAGACCCAGTACTTC	CSTSRPQETQYF	TRBV29-1	.	TRBJ2-5	.
TGTGCCATCAAGGGACAGGCGTCCTACGAGCAGTACTTC	CAIKGQASYEQYF	TRBV10-3	.	TRBJ2-7	TRBD1